A single sample gave rise to the 21 T cell receptor beta chains below, sequenced in a study of blood T cell repertoires in COVID-19. The repertoire was sequenced with immunoSEQ multiplex PCR; TCRdb's copy has only in-frame clones and lacks some. The table shows 200,000 to 250,000 clones, with approximately 84% occurring only once. The sequenced sample consisted of peripheral blood. These receptors all come from a man aged 50 to 59 with acute or convalescent COVID-19.

This chain joins TRBV29-1 and TRBJ1-2, with D perhaps matching TRBD1 (6 bases). Germline values: CDR1 SQVTM, CDR2 ANQGSEA. V shed 7 bases and J shed 4 bases, with 16 bases lying between them. The CDR3 has 13 amino acids. CDR3 in amino acids: CSAGRQGSYGYTF. The CDR3 nucleotides are TGCAGCGCCGGAAGGCAGGGGTCCTATGGCTACACCTTC.

The chain uses TRBV18 and TRBJ2-3; no clear D gene. Per germline, CDR1 KGHSH and CDR2 LQKENI. The CDR3 is 15 residues long. V was clipped by 5 bases and J by 0 bases, with 12 bases between them. CDR3 nucleotide sequence: TGTGCCAGCTCATTCGAGACACTGAGCACAGATACGCAGTATTTT. As protein: CASSFETLSTDTQYF.

This clone appeared a single time. The V call is TRBV29-1, the J call TRBJ1-5, with 9 bases that match TRBD1. The junction had 0 bases not matched to a gene; V was cut back by 4 bases and J by 5 bases. CDR3 size: 12 residues. Germline V lookup: CDR1 SQVTM, CDR2 ANQGSEA. The CDR3 bases are TGCAGCGTTGGGGACAGGGATCAGCCCCAGCATTTT. Protein: CSVGDRDQPQHF.

The gene calls are TRBV5-6 and TRBJ2-7, with TRBD2 matching over 9 bases. Germline V lookup: CDR1 SGHDT, CDR2 YYEEEE. The CDR3 runs 14 residues. V was pared by 1 base and J by 4 bases, with 3 bases of the junction left unmatched. Here the CDR3 DNA reads TGTGCCAGCAGCTTGTACAGCGGGGGGTACGAGCAGTACTTC. Amino acid sequence: CASSLYSGGYEQYF.

The chain links TRBV10-3 to TRBJ1-1; D is ambiguous. Per germline, CDR1 ENHRY and CDR2 SYGVKD. Trimming took off 0 bases at V and 7 bases at J, with 9 bases between the two ends. CDR3 length: 13 amino acids. The CDR3 region is CAISESGRIEAFF. The CDR3 DNA follows: TGTGCCATCAGTGAGTCAGGGAGGATTGAAGCTTTCTTT.

J is TRBJ2-7 and V is TRBV18, with 9 nucleotides matching TRBD2. The ends lost 2 bases at V and 2 bases at J; junction bases unmatched: 4. This CDR3 contains 15 residues. CDR1 and CDR2 (germline): KGHSH, LQKENI. CDR3 sequence (DNA): TGTGCCAGCTCACCAGGGCCTAGCGGGACCTACGAGCAGTACTTC. This gives the protein CASSPGPSGTYEQYF.

This sequence joins TRBV3-1 (or the pseudogene TRBV3-2) and TRBJ1-3; 8 nucleotides match TRBD1. Germline V gene data show CDR1 as LGHDT and CDR2 as YNNKEL (reference sequence). The CDR3 runs 17 residues. V gave up 4 bases and J gave up 0 bases; unmatched junction bases: 8. The chain's CDR3 is CASSPGQGFTSGNTIYF. The CDR3 nucleotides read TGTGCCAGCAGCCCCGGACAGGGATTCACCTCTGGAAACACCATATATTTT.

The chain has TRBV7-9 and TRBJ1-6, with TRBD1 as a possible D gene (5 bases). This CDR3 has 16 amino acids. Germline V gene lookup returns CDR1 SEHNR and CDR2 FQNEAQ (reference sequence). V gave up 4 bases and J gave up 6 bases, with 16 bases separating them. The chain's CDR3 is CASSSRSGGGNSPLHF. As DNA, the CDR3 is TGTGCCAGCAGCTCCCGGTCGGGGGGAGGTAATTCACCCCTCCACTTT.

The CDR3 loop reads CASSPQVFGVALHF. CDR3 DNA sequence: TGTGCCAGCAGCCCGCAGGTATTCGGGGTGGCCCTCCACTTT. The V call is TRBV3-1 (or the pseudogene TRBV3-2), the J call TRBJ1-6; D unclear. V gave up 4 bases and J gave up 14 bases, with 18 bases separating them. The CDR3 has 14 amino acids. Germline-derived CDR1 and CDR2 are LGHDT and YNNKEL (reference sequence).

CDR3 amino acids: CASRGGQGIGGYTF. In nucleotides, the CDR3 is TGTGCCAGCCGAGGCGGACAGGGAATAGGTGGCTACACCTTC. V and J are TRBV27 and TRBJ1-2, with 8 bases lining up with TRBD1. This CDR3 has 14 residues. Losses at the gene ends were 8 bases for V and 7 bases for J; bases not matched to a gene: 12. CDR1 is MNHEY and CDR2 is SMNVEV in the germline V gene (reference sequence).

V is TRBV12-5 and J is TRBJ2-1; 10 bases align to TRBD2. V dropped 2 bases and J dropped 6; count of bases not matched to a gene: 7. There are 16 residues in the CDR3. Germline V gene lookup returns CDR1 LGHNT and CDR2 FRNRAP. The CDR3 sequence: CASGLPRTSGFNEQFF. The CDR3 coding sequence is TGTGCTAGTGGTTTGCCCCGGACTAGCGGTTTCAATGAGCAGTTCTTC.

The chain recombines TRBV4-1 with TRBJ1-5; D is perhaps TRBD1 (5 bases). This CDR3 is 14 amino acids long. Trimming cost V 5 bases and J 5 bases, with 13 bases left between them. In germline, CDR1 is MGHRA, CDR2 YSYEKL. CDR3 sequence: CASSSGGVYQPQHF. In DNA form, the CDR3 reads TGCGCCAGCAGCTCGGGGGGGGTGTATCAGCCCCAGCATTTT.

This clone has a single count. The chain uses TRBV18 and TRBJ2-1; 7 bases are a match to TRBD2. The V gene end was trimmed by 6 bases and the J gene end by 2 bases; junction bases not matched to a gene: 7. The CDR3 totals 15 residues. CDR1 and CDR2 from the germline V gene are KGHSH and LQKENI. The CDR3 loop is CASSTGTTAYNEQFF. DNA for the CDR3: TGTGCCAGCTCGACCGGGACTACCGCCTACAATGAGCAGTTCTTC.

This clone has a single count. This CDR3 is also generated by other DNA sequences in the sample. The chain couples TRBV5-1 to TRBJ2-1, with a possible D match to TRBD1 (6 bases). Germline V CDR1 and CDR2: SGHRS, YFSETQ. V was cut by 4 bases and J by 4 bases, with 9 bases left in between. This CDR3 contains 13 residues. The CDR3 DNA sequence: TGCGCCAGCAGCCTGGACAGTTACAATGAGCAGTTCTTC. The encoded protein is CASSLDSYNEQFF.

CDR3 DNA: TGTGCCAGCAGCCCTGAGGTCTCCGGAGATACGCAGTATTTT. Protein product: CASSPEVSGDTQYF. The chain links TRBV3-1 (or the pseudogene TRBV3-2) to TRBJ2-3; D unresolved. Germline V gives CDR1 LGHDT, CDR2 YNNKEL (reference sequence). Trimming pared 4 bases from V and 5 bases from J, leaving 13 bases between. CDR3 length equals 14 residues.

V is TRBV11-3 and J is TRBJ2-7; D is possibly TRBD2 (5 bases). This CDR3 is built from 13 residues. Germline assignment: CDR1 SGHNT and CDR2 YENEEA. V was pared by 6 bases and J by 3 bases, with 12 bases between. CDR3 sequence reads: CASSVEGGYEQYF. In DNA form, the CDR3 reads TGTGCCAGCAGTGTAGAGGGTGGCTACGAGCAGTACTTC.

The chain uses TRBV6-5 and TRBJ2-7; a weak D match, TRBD1 (6 bases). This CDR3 spans 14 amino acids. CDR1 and CDR2 from the germline V gene are MNHEY and SVGAGI. V was cut by 6 bases and J by 3 bases, with 15 bases left in between. Here the CDR3 DNA reads TGTGCCAGCAGCAGGACAGAGGTATTCTACGAGCAGTACTTC. Amino acid sequence: CASSRTEVFYEQYF.

The chain recombines TRBV29-1 with TRBJ1-1, with no clear D. The V end was cut by 1 base, the J end by 7 bases, with 4 bases between. CDR1 SQVTM and CDR2 ANQGSEA come from the germline V gene. The CDR3 has 10 amino acids. The CDR3: CSVEGLEAFF. CDR3 bases: TGCAGCGTTGAAGGACTTGAAGCTTTCTTT.

The chain recombines TRBV28 with TRBJ1-1; D gene ambiguous. Trimming took off 6 bases at V and 1 base at J, with 18 bases between the two ends. This CDR3 spans 16 amino acids. CDR1 is MDHEN and CDR2 is SYDVKM in the germline V gene. The CDR3 nucleotides are TGTGCCAGCAGCCCCGTCCTCACAACCCGGAACACTGAAGCTTTCTTT. This encodes CASSPVLTTRNTEAFF.

In its sample, this clone was seen once. J is TRBJ2-7 and V is TRBV11-2; TRBD1 matches at 12 bases. The CDR3 has 16 amino acids. Germline V lookup: CDR1 SGHAT, CDR2 FQNNGV. V was pared by 5 bases and J by 3 bases, with 8 bases of the junction left unmatched. The CDR3 region has the DNA TGTGCCAGCAGCCTCTTCGGGACAGGGGGCCACTACGAGCAGTACTTC. Encoded protein: CASSLFGTGGHYEQYF.

V gene TRBV7-9 combines with J gene TRBJ1-1, with unresolved D. The CDR3 is made up of 14 amino acids. CDR1 and CDR2 from the germline V gene are SEHNR and FQNEAQ (reference sequence). V was trimmed by 5 bases and J by 5 bases, leaving 15 bases between them. CDR3 DNA sequence: TGTGCCAGCAGCCCCCAGTCGTATCTTACTGAAGCTTTCTTT. Translation: CASSPQSYLTEAFF.